The clone carrying this T cell receptor beta chain was observed at least ten times. Its matching antigen is unknown. The source of the sample is a study of T cells in Graves' hyperthyroidism and ophthalmopathy. The hyperthyroidism was newly diagnosed and had lasted under 2 months; the patients were aged 18 to 65. Study-level points and caveats: Median prediction lead before ophthalmopathy onset was about 6.5 months with the model. Stable hyperthyroidism was told apart from ophthalmopathy by a model built on 13 V-J features.

Amplified regions were TCR beta CDR3 sequences from RNA transcripts. TCR CDR3 regions were first amplified by RT-PCR with HTBI primers. TCRdb passed the multiplex PCR reads through MiXCR, listing each CDR3 protein once. The sample lists 690,000 or so distinct CDR3 sequences; over 15% were seen once. Specimen: blood. This TCR came from a woman in her fifties or sixties with Graves' hyperthyroidism that later progressed to Graves' ophthalmopathy.

The CDR3, as DNA: TGTGCCAGCAGCCAAGATCCCGGGCGGGGCGGGGAGCTGTTTTTT. It specifies CASSQDPGRGGELFF. V usage is TRBV3-1 and J usage is TRBJ2-2, with D possibly TRBD2 on 6 matching bases. The V gene's germline CDR1 is LGHDT and CDR2 YNNKEL (reference sequence). The length of the CDR3 is 15 residues. V was clipped by 0 bases and J by 7 bases, with 12 bases between them.